This entry features one T cell receptor (beta chain) sequence. This sample was taken from a study of T cell responses to AZD1222 COVID-19 vaccine. After removal of 3 bases from V and 3 bases from J, the junction contained 4 bases not matched to a gene. This CDR3 region has 14 residues. Germline lookup yields CDR1 SGHTA and CDR2 FQGNSA. Sequencing used immunoSEQ multiplex PCR; TCRdb keeps in-frame clones, though not all of them. There are about 130,000 clones in the sample; 92% occur only once, and about 2.1% lies in the top ten. The TCR comes from an adult in good health. The rearrangement links TRBV7-2 to TRBJ2-7; 8 bases fit TRBD1. The specimen comprised peripheral blood, sampled on day 0 of AZD1222 vaccination. The CDR3 DNA is TGTGCCAGCAGCTTTGGACAGGGAAACTACGAGCAGTACTTC. Translating gives CASSFGQGNYEQYF.